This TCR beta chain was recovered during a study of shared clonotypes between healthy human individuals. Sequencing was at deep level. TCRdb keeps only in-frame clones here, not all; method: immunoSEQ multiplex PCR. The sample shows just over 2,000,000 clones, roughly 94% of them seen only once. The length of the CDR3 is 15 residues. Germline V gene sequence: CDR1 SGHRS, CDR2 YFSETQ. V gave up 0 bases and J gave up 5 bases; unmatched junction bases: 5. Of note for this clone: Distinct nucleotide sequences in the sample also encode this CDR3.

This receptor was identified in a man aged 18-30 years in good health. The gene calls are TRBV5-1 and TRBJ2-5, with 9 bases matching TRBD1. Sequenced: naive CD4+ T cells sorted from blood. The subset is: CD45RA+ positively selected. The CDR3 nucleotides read TGCGCCAGCAGCTTGGCAACAGGGGGCTGGGAGACCCAGTACTTC. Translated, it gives CASSLATGGWETQYF.